This section outlines one T cell receptor beta chain sequence together with its context. Its target is not known. Survey-level immunoSEQ v3.0 assays were run. Per-sample sequencing targets were about 40,000-55,000 T-cell genomes. The method was immunoSEQ multiplex PCR; TCRdb's version includes in-frame clones alone and lacks a portion of them. The sample shows roughly 32,000 clones, approximately 85% of them seen only once. This sample was taken from a study of long-term antiretroviral therapy in people with HIV. CDR1 LNHDA and CDR2 SQIVND come from the germline V gene (reference sequence). The CDR3 runs 14 residues. V lost 5 bases, J lost 3 bases, and 4 bases stayed unmatched. Regarding the study as a whole: Blood obtained between the mid-2000s and the late 2010s may reflect older ART regimens. Absence of data on ART adherence, viral resistance or therapy changes was noted.

The sequence was collected from a man aged 18 to 30 with HIV. Sequenced material: unsorted PBMCs, taken about 3.4 years after starting antiretroviral therapy. The chain couples TRBV19 to TRBJ2-7; TRBD1 matches at 10 bases. CDR3 loop: CASSAGQGFYEQYF. In DNA form, the CDR3 reads TGTGCCAGTAGTGCGGGACAGGGGTTCTACGAGCAGTACTTC.